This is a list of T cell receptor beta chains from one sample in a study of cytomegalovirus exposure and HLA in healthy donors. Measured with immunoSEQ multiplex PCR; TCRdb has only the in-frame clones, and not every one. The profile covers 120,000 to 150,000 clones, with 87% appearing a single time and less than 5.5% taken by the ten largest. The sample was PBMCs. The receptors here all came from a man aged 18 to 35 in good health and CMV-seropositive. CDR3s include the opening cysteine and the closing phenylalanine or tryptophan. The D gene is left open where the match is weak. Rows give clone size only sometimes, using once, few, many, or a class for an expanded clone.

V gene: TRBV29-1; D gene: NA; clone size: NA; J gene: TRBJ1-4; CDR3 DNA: TGCAGCGTTGGACGCGGCGATGAAAAACTGTTTTTT; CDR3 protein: CSVGRGDEKLFF
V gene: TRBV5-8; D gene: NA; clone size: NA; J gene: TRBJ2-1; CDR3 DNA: TGTGCCAGCAGCTTGGATGCTAGCGTCTACAATGAGCAGTTCTTC; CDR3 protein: CASSLDASVYNEQFF
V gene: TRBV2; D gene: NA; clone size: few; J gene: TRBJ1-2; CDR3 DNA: TGTGCCAGCAGTGAATCTAATTATGGCTACACCTTC; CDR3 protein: CASSESNYGYTF
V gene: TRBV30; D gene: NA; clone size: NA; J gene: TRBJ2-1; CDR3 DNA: TGTGCCTGGAGTCAAGGGAGCCAAAATGAGCAGTTCTTC; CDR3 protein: CAWSQGSQNEQFF
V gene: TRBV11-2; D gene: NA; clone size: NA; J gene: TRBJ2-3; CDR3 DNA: TGTGCCAGCAGTTTCCTAGTTGGCACAGATACGCAGTATTTT; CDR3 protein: CASSFLVGTDTQYF
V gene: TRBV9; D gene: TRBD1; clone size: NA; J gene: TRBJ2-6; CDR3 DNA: TGTGCCAGCAGCGTCCTTGGGACAGGGGTGGGGTTGGGGGCCAACGTCCTGACTTTC; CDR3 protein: CASSVLGTGVGLGANVLTF
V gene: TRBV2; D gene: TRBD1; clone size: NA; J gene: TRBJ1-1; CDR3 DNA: TGTGCCAGCCGAGGACAGGGGGCTACGGAAGCTTTCTTT; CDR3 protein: CASRGQGATEAFF
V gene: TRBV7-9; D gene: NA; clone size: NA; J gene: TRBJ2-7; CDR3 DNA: TGTGCCAGCAGCTTGGGCCCCGAGCAGTACTTC; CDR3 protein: CASSLGPEQYF
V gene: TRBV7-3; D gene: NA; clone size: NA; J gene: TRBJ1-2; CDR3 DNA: TGTGCCAGCAGTCCCTCCACAGGGAACTATGGCTACACCTTC; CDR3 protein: CASSPSTGNYGYTF
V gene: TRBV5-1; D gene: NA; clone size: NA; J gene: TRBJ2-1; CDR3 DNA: TGCGCCAGCAGCTTGGGTGCGAACAATGAGCAGTTCTTC; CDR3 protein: CASSLGANNEQFF
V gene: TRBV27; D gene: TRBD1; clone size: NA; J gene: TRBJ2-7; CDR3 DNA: TGTGCCAGCGGGTCAGGGGGCTCCTACGAGCAGTACTTC; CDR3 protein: CASGSGGSYEQYF
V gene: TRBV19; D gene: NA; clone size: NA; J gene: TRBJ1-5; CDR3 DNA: TGTGCCAGTAATATCGGTAGCAATCAGCCCCAGCATTTT; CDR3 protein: CASNIGSNQPQHF
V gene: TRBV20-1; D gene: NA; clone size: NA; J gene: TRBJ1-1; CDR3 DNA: TGCAGTGCTCACGGCGGCACTGAAGCTTTCTTT; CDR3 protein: CSAHGGTEAFF
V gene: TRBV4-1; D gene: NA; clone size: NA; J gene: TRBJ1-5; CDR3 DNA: TGCGCCAGCAGCCATATTTTACAGGGACCGGATCAGCCCCAGCATTTT; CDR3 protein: CASSHILQGPDQPQHF
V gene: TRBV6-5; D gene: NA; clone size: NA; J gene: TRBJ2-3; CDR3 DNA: TGTGCCAGCAGTTACTCGAAAGCGGCACAACCCGATACGCAGTATTTT; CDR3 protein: CASSYSKAAQPDTQYF
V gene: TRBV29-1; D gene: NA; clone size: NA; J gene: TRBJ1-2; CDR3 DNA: TGCAGCGTTGTGGAGGGGAAAGGCTACACCTTC; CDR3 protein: CSVVEGKGYTF
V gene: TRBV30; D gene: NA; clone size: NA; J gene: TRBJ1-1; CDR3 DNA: TGTGCCTGGAGTGTACGAGGGCACCGACCGGTCACTGAAGCTTTCTTT; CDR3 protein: CAWSVRGHRPVTEAFF